The present TCR beta chain was sequenced within a study of blood T cell repertoires in COVID-19. At the level of the study: PBMCs, B-cell-depleted T cells, or T cells were the source of the cDNA or gDNA that made up the material.

The authors' processing: Amplified reference gene primers provided the basis for estimating nucleated cell counts. Produced via immunoSEQ multiplex PCR; TCRdb's table is partial and in-frame only. V and J calls and clone size are those listed in that table; D and trimming were worked out from the DNA. The sample shows under 300,000 clones, roughly 79% of them seen only once. There are 12 residues in the CDR3. Germline V CDR1 and CDR2: SGHTA, FQGNSA. V lost 6 bases to trimming and J lost 4 bases, with 9 bases between them. Enrollees, about 18 to 95 years old, lived in 24 US areas. Recovered participants had two consecutive negative NP/OP PCR tests, healthcare professional clearance, or symptom resolution.

The TCR originated in a man aged 40-49 years who had recovered from COVID-19. The rearrangement links TRBV7-2 to TRBJ1-2; D might be TRBD1 (6 bases). What was sequenced was PBMCs or T cells enriched from blood (not recorded which). The CDR3 nucleotides are TGTGCCAGCAGTCAACAGGGCTATGGCTACACCTTC. Translation: CASSQQGYGYTF.